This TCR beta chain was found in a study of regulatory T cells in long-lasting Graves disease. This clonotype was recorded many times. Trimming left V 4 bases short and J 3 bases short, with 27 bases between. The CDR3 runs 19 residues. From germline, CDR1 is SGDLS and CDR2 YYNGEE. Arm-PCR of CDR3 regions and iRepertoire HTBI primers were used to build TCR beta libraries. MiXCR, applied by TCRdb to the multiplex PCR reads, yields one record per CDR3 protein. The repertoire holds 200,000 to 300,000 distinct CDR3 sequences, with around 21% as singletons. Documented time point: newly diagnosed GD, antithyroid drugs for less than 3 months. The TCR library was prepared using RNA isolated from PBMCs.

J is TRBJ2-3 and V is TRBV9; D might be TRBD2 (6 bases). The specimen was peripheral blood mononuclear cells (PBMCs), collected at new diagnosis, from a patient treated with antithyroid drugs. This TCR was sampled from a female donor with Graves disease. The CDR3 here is CASSLVGLGIAVLTDTQYF. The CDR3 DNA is TGTGCCAGCAGCCTTGTAGGGTTGGGGATAGCGGTCTTGACAGATACGCAGTATTTT. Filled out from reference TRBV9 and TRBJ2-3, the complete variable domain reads DSGVTQTPKHLITATGQRVTLRCSPRSGDLSVYWYQQSLDQGLQFLIQYYNGEERAKGNILERFSAQQFPDLHSELNLSSLELGDSALYFCASSLVGLGIAVLTDTQYFGPGTRLTVL.